The 5 T cell receptor beta chains presented below share a single source sample, sequenced in a study of T cell clonotyping in hematopoietic cell transplantation. The data were produced by immunoSEQ multiplex PCR, yet TCRdb's version contains in-frame clones alone and is incomplete. The sample carries fewer than 100,000 clones, 90% to 96% recorded once. The time point: recipient sample about 28 days before transplant, after cytoreduction. Sequencing used peripheral blood mononuclear cells, obtained before stem cell transplant. The receptors here all came from a woman between 45 and 65 years old with acute myeloid leukemia. Some clones in this sample may be carry-over from other donors' samples.

The chain links TRBV29-1 to TRBJ2-2, with D unclear. The CDR3 extends over 13 amino acids. Trimming took 7 bases from V and 3 from J, leaving 12 bases between them. CDR1 SQVTM and CDR2 ANQGSEA come from the germline V gene. CDR3 nucleotides: TGCAGCGCCCTAATAGGGTACACCGGGGAGCTGTTTTTT. As protein: CSALIGYTGELFF.

The V and J genes are TRBV5-1 and TRBJ1-1, with D unclear. Between the trimmed V and J ends, which lost 4 bases and 3 bases, there was a span of 10 bases. The germline gives CDR1 SGHRS, CDR2 YFSETQ. The CDR3 loop spans 13 amino acids. CDR3 in amino acids: CASSLQVDTEAFF. CDR3 sequence (DNA): TGCGCCAGCAGCCTGCAGGTGGACACTGAAGCTTTCTTT.

The chain uses TRBV5-1 and TRBJ2-1; a possible D gene is TRBD2 (6 bases). CDR1 and CDR2 (germline): SGHRS, YFSETQ. The CDR3 totals 15 residues. With 4 bases removed from V and 10 bases from J, the gap between germline ends came to 21 bases. Here the CDR3 reads CASSPGLPGGMEQFF. CDR3 nucleotide sequence: TGCGCCAGCAGCCCCGGACTACCCGGTGGAATGGAGCAGTTCTTC.

CDR3 bases: TGTGCCAGTTCGGGGGGGACAGGCACCGGGGAGCTGTTTTTT. It specifies CASSGGTGTGELFF. V is TRBV19 and J is TRBJ2-2; possibly TRBD1 or TRBD2 for D (8 bases each). Trimming took off 8 bases at V and 4 bases at J, with 14 bases between the two ends. Germline-derived CDR1 and CDR2 are LNHDA and SQIVND (reference sequence). The CDR3 sequence is 14 residues long.

This clone was observed once. The chain carries TRBV7-9 and TRBJ2-2; D ambiguous. The CDR3 loop spans 11 amino acids. The V end lost 5 bases, the J end lost 4 bases, and 2 bases lay between the germline ends. The V gene's germline CDR1 is SEHNR and CDR2 FQNEAQ (reference sequence). CDR3 in amino acids: CASSVTGELFF. In DNA, the CDR3 is TGTGCCAGCAGCGTCACCGGGGAGCTGTTTTTT.